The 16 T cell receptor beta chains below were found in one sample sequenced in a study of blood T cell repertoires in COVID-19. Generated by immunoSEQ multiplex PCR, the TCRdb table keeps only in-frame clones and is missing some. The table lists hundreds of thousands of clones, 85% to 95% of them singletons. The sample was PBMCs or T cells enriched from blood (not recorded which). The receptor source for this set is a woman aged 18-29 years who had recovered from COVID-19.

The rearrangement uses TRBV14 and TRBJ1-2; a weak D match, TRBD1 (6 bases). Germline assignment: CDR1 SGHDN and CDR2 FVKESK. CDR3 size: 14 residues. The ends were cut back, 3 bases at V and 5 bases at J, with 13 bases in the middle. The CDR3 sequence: CASSQTRTAYGYTF. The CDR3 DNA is TGTGCCAGCAGCCAGACGAGGACAGCTTATGGCTACACCTTC.

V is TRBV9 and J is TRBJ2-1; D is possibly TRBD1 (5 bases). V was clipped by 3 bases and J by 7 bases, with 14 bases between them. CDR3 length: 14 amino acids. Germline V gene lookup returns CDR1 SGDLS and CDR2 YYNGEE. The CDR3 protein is CASSARARGNEQFF. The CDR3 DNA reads TGTGCCAGCAGCGCCAGGGCTAGGGGTAATGAGCAGTTCTTC.

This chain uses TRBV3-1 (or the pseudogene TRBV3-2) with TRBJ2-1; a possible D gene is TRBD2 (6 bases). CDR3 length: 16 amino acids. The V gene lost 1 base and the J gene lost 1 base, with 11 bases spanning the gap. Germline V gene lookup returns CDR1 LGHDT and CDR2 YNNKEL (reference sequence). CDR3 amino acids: CASSQGSAGSYNEQFF. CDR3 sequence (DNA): TGTGCCAGCAGCCAAGGGTCGGCGGGGTCCTACAATGAGCAGTTCTTC.

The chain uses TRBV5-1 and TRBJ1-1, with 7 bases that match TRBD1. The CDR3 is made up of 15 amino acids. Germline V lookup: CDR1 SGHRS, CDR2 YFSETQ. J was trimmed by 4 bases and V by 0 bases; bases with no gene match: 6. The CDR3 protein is CASSLGWAGGTEAFF. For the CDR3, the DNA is TGCGCCAGCAGCTTGGGTTGGGCAGGGGGCACTGAAGCTTTCTTT.

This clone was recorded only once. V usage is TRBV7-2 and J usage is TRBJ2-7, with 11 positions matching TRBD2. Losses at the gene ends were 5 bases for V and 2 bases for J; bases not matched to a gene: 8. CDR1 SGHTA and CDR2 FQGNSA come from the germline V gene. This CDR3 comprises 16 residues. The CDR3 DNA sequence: TGTGCCAGCAGCAACCGACCGGGACTAGCGGCCTACGAGCAGTACTTC. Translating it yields CASSNRPGLAAYEQYF. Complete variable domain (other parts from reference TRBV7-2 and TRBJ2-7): GAGVSQSPSNKVTEKGKDVELRCDPISGHTALYWYRQSLGQGLEFLIYFQGNSAPDKSGLPSDRFSAERTGGSVSTLTIQRTQQEDSAVYLCASSNRPGLAAYEQYFGPGTRLTVT.

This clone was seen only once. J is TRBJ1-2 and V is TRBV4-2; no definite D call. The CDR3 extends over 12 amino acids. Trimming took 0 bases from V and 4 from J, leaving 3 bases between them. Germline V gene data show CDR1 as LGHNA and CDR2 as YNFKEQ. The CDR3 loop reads CASSQERYGYTF. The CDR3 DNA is TGTGCCAGCAGCCAAGAGCGCTATGGCTACACCTTC.

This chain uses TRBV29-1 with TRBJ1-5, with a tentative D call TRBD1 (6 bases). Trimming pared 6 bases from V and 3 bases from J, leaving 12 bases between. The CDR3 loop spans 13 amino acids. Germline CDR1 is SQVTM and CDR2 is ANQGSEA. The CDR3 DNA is TGCAGCGTGGAAACAGGGTACAATCAGCCCCAGCATTTT. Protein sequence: CSVETGYNQPQHF.

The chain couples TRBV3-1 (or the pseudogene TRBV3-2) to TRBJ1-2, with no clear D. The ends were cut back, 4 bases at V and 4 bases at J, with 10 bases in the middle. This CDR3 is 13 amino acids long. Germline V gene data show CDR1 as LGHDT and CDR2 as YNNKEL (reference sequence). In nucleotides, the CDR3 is TGTGCCAGCAGCCCCTCTTTGTCCTATGGCTACACCTTC. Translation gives CASSPSLSYGYTF.

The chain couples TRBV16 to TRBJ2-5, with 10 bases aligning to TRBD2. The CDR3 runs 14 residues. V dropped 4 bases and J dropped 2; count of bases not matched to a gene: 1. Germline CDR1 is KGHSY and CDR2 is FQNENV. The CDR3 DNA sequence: TGTGCCAGCAGCCTAGCGGGAGGACAAGAGACCCAGTACTTC. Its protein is CASSLAGGQETQYF.

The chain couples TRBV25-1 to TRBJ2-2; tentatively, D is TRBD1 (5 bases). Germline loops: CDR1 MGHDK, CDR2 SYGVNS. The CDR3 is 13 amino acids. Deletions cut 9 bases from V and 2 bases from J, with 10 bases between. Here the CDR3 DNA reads TGTGCCAGTCGACAGAGAAACACCGGGGAGCTGTTTTTT. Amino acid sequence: CASRQRNTGELFF.

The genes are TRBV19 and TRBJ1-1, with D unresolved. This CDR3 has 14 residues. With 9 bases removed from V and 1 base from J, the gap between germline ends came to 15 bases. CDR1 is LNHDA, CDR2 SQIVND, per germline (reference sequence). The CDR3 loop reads CASTILGRNTEAFF. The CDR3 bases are TGTGCCAGCACCATATTGGGGAGGAACACTGAAGCTTTCTTT.

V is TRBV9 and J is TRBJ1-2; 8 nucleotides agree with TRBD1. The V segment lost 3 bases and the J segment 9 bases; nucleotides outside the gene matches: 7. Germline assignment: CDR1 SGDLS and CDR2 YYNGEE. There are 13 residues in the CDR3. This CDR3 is CASSAMTGDRYTF. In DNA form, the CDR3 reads TGTGCCAGCAGCGCAATGACAGGGGATCGCTACACCTTC.

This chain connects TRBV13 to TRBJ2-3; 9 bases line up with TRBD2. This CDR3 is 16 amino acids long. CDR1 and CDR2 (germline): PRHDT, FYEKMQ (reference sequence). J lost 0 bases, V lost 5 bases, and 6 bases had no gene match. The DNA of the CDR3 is TGTGCCAGCAGCGGGCGACTAGCGGCCAGCACAGATACGCAGTATTTT. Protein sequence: CASSGRLAASTDTQYF.

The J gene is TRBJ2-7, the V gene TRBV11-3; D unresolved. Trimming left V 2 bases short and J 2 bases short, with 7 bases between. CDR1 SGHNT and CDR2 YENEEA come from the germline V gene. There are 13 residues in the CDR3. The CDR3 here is CASSLPTAYEQYF. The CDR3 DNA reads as TGTGCCAGCAGCTTACCAACTGCCTACGAGCAGTACTTC.

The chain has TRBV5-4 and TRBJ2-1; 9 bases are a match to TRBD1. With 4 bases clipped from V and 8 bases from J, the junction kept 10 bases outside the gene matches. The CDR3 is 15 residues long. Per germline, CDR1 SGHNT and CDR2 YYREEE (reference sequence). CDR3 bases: TGTGCCAGCAGCCCCCCGGGACAGGGTTTCGATGAGCAGTTCTTC. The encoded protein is CASSPPGQGFDEQFF.

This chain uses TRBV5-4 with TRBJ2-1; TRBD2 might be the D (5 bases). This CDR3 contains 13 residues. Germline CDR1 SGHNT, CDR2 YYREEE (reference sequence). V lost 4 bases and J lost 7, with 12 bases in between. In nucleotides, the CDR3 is TGTGCCAGCAGCGTCGAACTAGTAAATGAGCAGTTCTTC. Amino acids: CASSVELVNEQFF.